This T cell receptor (beta chain) was recovered during a study of technical replicates of blood from a handful of donors. The CDR3 totals 14 residues. Germline values: CDR1 MNHEY, CDR2 SVGAGI. Trimming removed 7 bases from V and 0 bases from J; junction bases left unmatched: 2. The table came from immunoSEQ multiplex PCR; TCRdb's copy has only in-frame clones and leaves some out. The repertoire has some 83,000 clones, approximately 94% of them found once; the top ten carry approximately 0.25%. Sequenced input: T cells isolated from PBMCs. The chain recombines TRBV6-5 with TRBJ2-7, with 11 bases identical to TRBD2. This TCR derives from a human donor in good health. CDR3 protein: CASKLAGASYEQYF. Written as DNA, the CDR3 is TGTGCCAGCAAACTAGCGGGAGCCTCCTACGAGCAGTACTTC.